The 28 T cell receptor beta chains presented below share a single source sample, sequenced in a study of cytomegalovirus exposure and HLA in healthy donors. This PCR relied on a set of 60 Vbeta primers and 13 Jbeta primers. Clones were read by immunoSEQ multiplex PCR, and TCRdb kept only the in-frame ones, dropping some. In the table there are approximately 190,000 clones, about 86% of which are singletons. The sample was PBMCs. The receptors originated from a man aged 35 to 55 in good health and CMV-seropositive.

This clone came up once. The chain has TRBV28 and TRBJ2-1, with TRBD1 as a possible D gene (5 bases). V was pared by 1 base and J by 12 bases, with 22 bases between. From germline, CDR1 is MDHEN and CDR2 SYDVKM. The CDR3 is 16 residues long. The chain's CDR3 is CASSLLSGQGNSGQFF. The DNA for the CDR3 is TGTGCCAGCAGTTTATTATCAGGGCAGGGAAACTCAGGGCAGTTCTTC.

The chain combines TRBV7-2 with TRBJ1-2; D unresolved. Trimming took off 1 base at V and 8 bases at J, with 11 bases between the two ends. The CDR3 totals 13 residues. Germline V gives CDR1 SGHTA, CDR2 FQGNSA. The CDR3 nucleotides read TGTGCCAGCAGCTTAGGGGGAGGGTGGGGCTACACCTTC. Amino acids: CASSLGGGWGYTF.

This sequence joins TRBV4-3 and TRBJ1-3, with D maybe TRBD1 (6 bases). The CDR3 totals 16 residues. Trimming cost V 7 bases and J 4 bases, with 20 bases left between them. Per germline, CDR1 LGHNA and CDR2 YSLEER. Here the CDR3 reads CASTTVAGAGGNTIYF. CDR3 DNA sequence: TGCGCCAGCACCACTGTGGCGGGGGCGGGAGGAAACACCATATATTTT.

About this clone itself: This specimen includes other DNA sequences encoding the same CDR3. The J gene is TRBJ2-7, the V gene TRBV10-3, with 10 bases aligning to TRBD1. Germline V gene lookup returns CDR1 ENHRY and CDR2 SYGVKD. The length of the CDR3 is 15 residues. With 3 bases clipped from V and 4 bases from J, the junction kept 6 bases outside the gene matches. Here the CDR3 reads CAISDPGTGDYEQYF. CDR3 coding DNA: TGTGCCATCAGTGACCCCGGGACAGGGGATTACGAGCAGTACTTC.

The chain has TRBV19 and TRBJ1-1, with TRBD1 matching 8 bases. Germline CDR1 is LNHDA and CDR2 is SQIVND (reference sequence). V gave up 3 bases and J gave up 4 bases; unmatched junction bases: 4. The length of the CDR3 is 14 residues. The CDR3 sequence is CASSMQGASTEAFF. The CDR3 region has the DNA TGTGCCAGTAGTATGCAGGGGGCGAGCACTGAAGCTTTCTTT.

This chain connects TRBV4-1 to TRBJ2-3; possibly TRBD2 for D (7 bases). The CDR3 is 16 amino acids. Germline assignment: CDR1 MGHRA and CDR2 YSYEKL. Trimming removed 1 base from V and 5 bases from J, with 16 bases in between. The CDR3 here is CASSQGTGGAGDTQYF. CDR3 DNA: TGCGCCAGCAGCCAAGGAACGGGGGGCGCGGGAGATACGCAGTATTTT.

CDR3 in amino acids: CASSSFREEEKLFF. For the CDR3, the DNA is TGTGCCAGCAGCTCCTTCAGGGAGGAGGAAAAACTGTTTTTT. This chain uses TRBV7-9 with TRBJ1-4; a weak D match, TRBD1 (5 bases). Trimming pared 4 bases from V and 8 bases from J, leaving 14 bases between. This CDR3 has 14 amino acids. Germline CDR1 SEHNR, CDR2 FQNEAQ (reference sequence).

The rearrangement uses TRBV5-1 and TRBJ2-2; D perhaps matches TRBD1 (6 bases). CDR1 SGHRS and CDR2 YFSETQ come from the germline V gene. This CDR3 spans 13 amino acids. V shed 4 bases and J shed 9 bases, with 13 bases lying between them. CDR3 in DNA: TGCGCCAGCAGCCACAACAGGGAGAGGGAGCTGTTTTTT. This gives the protein CASSHNRERELFF.

This clone was counted a few times. V gene TRBV5-4 combines with J gene TRBJ2-1; D not resolved. In germline, CDR1 is SGHNT, CDR2 YYREEE (reference sequence). The CDR3 runs to 15 residues. V was clipped by 0 bases and J by 0 bases, with 7 bases between them. In nucleotides, the CDR3 is TGTGCCAGCAGCTTGGACGGTTCCTCCTACAATGAGCAGTTCTTC. As protein: CASSLDGSSYNEQFF.

This rearrangement joins TRBV27 to TRBJ2-7; TRBD2 aligns across 9 bases. The CDR3 is 14 residues long. Per germline, CDR1 MNHEY and CDR2 SMNVEV (reference sequence). V was pared by 5 bases and J by 3 bases, with 5 bases of the junction left unmatched. In nucleotides, the CDR3 is TGTGCCAGCAGTAGGGGGACTAGCAGCTACGAGCAGTACTTC. Translating gives CASSRGTSSYEQYF.

The CDR3 reads CASSALAGGPEQYF. For the CDR3, the DNA is TGTGCCAGCAGTGCACTAGCGGGAGGGCCCGAGCAGTACTTC. The chain joins TRBV2 to TRBJ2-7, with 13 bases matching TRBD2. The CDR3 consists of 14 residues. The V segment lost 4 bases and the J segment 6 bases; nucleotides outside the gene matches: 3. Germline CDR1 reads SNHLY; CDR2 reads FYNNEI.

Remarks on this clone: The same CDR3 arises from other DNA sequences in this sample as well. V is TRBV9 and J is TRBJ1-3; D is undetermined. The CDR3 contains 14 residues. Germline values: CDR1 SGDLS, CDR2 YYNGEE. Trimming stripped 0 bases from V and 0 bases from J, with 4 bases between. The CDR3 DNA sequence: TGTGCCAGCAGCGTAGCAGGCTCTGGAAACACCATATATTTT. Its protein product is CASSVAGSGNTIYF.

The sample holds a few counts of this clone. The rearrangement uses TRBV28 and TRBJ1-1; a weak D match, TRBD1 (6 bases). CDR1 is MDHEN, CDR2 SYDVKM, per germline. V shed 2 bases and J shed 5 bases, with 12 bases lying between them. This CDR3 contains 14 residues. This CDR3 is CASSLQGLGTEAFF. The CDR3 DNA sequence: TGTGCCAGCAGTTTACAGGGGCTGGGGACTGAAGCTTTCTTT. Together with reference TRBV28 and TRBJ1-1, the CDR3 gives the full variable domain: DVKVTQSSRYLVKRTGEKVFLECVQDMDHENMFWYRQDPGLGLRLIYFSYDVKMKEKGDIPEGYSVSREKKERFSLILESASTNQTSMYLCASSLQGLGTEAFFGQGTRLTVV.

This clone was seen a few times. The chain is built from TRBV25-1 and TRBJ2-3, with D uncertain. CDR3 length: 12 residues. Trimming removed 5 bases at V and 3 bases at J, with 6 bases between. CDR1 is MGHDK and CDR2 is SYGVNS in the germline V gene. The CDR3 loop reads CASSLATDTQYF. The CDR3, as DNA: TGTGCCAGCAGTTTGGCTACAGATACGCAGTATTTT. Based on the CDR3 plus reference TRBV25-1 and TRBJ2-3, the full variable domain is EADIYQTPRYLVIGTGKKITLECSQTMGHDKMYWYQQDPGMELHLIHYSYGVNSTEKGDLSSESTVSRIRTEHFPLTLESARPSHTSQYLCASSLATDTQYFGPGTRLTVL.

This chain connects TRBV6-6 to TRBJ2-7; D not certain. CDR3 length: 12 residues. Germline values: CDR1 MNHNY, CDR2 SVGAGI (reference sequence). The V gene lost 7 bases and the J gene lost 3 bases, with 10 bases spanning the gap. CDR3 in amino acids: CASKESSYEQYF. As DNA, the CDR3 is TGTGCCAGCAAGGAGAGCAGCTACGAGCAGTACTTC.

V gene TRBV19 combines with J gene TRBJ1-2, with D perhaps matching TRBD1 (6 bases). Between the trimmed V and J ends, which lost 5 bases and 8 bases, there was a span of 18 bases. The CDR3 has 14 amino acids. CDR1 is LNHDA and CDR2 is SQIVND in the germline V gene (reference sequence). The CDR3 sequence is CASSDKPGHIGYTF. As DNA, the CDR3 is TGTGCCAGTAGTGATAAACCGGGACACATCGGCTACACCTTC.

The CDR3 sequence is CASSATSPPAGAYNEQFF. CDR3 nucleotide sequence: TGTGCCAGCAGCGCGACATCTCCCCCAGCGGGTGCCTACAATGAGCAGTTCTTC. V and J are TRBV9 and TRBJ2-1, with a weak D call TRBD2 (6 bases). V was shortened by 3 bases and J by 2 bases, with 21 bases between the two germline ends. This CDR3 is built from 18 residues. The V gene's germline CDR1 is SGDLS and CDR2 YYNGEE.

The rearrangement uses TRBV19 and TRBJ2-3; tentative D call: TRBD1 (5 bases). The CDR3 totals 14 residues. Germline assignment: CDR1 LNHDA and CDR2 SQIVND (reference sequence). V dropped 9 bases and J dropped 7 bases, with 20 bases sitting between them. The CDR3 reads CASTPAAGIHTQYF. The DNA for the CDR3 is TGTGCCAGCACCCCGGCGGCAGGGATTCATACGCAGTATTTT.

V gene TRBV11-2 combines with J gene TRBJ2-2; possible D gene TRBD2, 5 bases. V lost 5 bases and J 3 bases, leaving 7 bases between the germline ends. The CDR3 spans 13 residues. Germline V gene sequence: CDR1 SGHAT, CDR2 FQNNGV. This CDR3 reads CASSRGYTGELFF. The CDR3 coding sequence is TGTGCCAGCAGCCGAGGGTACACCGGGGAGCTGTTTTTT.

V usage is TRBV5-4 and J usage is TRBJ2-3, with D perhaps matching TRBD1 (5 bases). V dropped 2 bases and J dropped 1 base, with 11 bases sitting between them. Germline V gives CDR1 SGHNT, CDR2 YYREEE (reference sequence). The CDR3 has 15 amino acids. The CDR3 region is CASSFDRPGTDTQYF. The CDR3 coding sequence is TGTGCCAGCAGCTTCGACAGACCCGGCACAGATACGCAGTATTTT.

This clone was counted between two and nine times. The rearrangement uses TRBV19 and TRBJ2-7; no definite D call. Germline loops: CDR1 LNHDA, CDR2 SQIVND (reference sequence). The CDR3 is 13 amino acids. The V end lost 2 bases, the J end lost 6 bases, and 11 bases lay between the germline ends. CDR3 in DNA: TGTGCCAGTAGTATACGAGGCACAACCGAGCAGTACTTC. Residues: CASSIRGTTEQYF. Full variable domain (missing parts from reference TRBV19 and TRBJ2-7): DGGITQSPKYLFRKEGQNVTLSCEQNLNHDAMYWYRQDPGQGLRLIYYSQIVNDFQKGDIAEGYSVSREKKESFPLTVTSAQKNPTAFYLCASSIRGTTEQYFGPGTRLTVT.

The chain joins TRBV4-1 to TRBJ2-1, with TRBD2 matching over 12 bases. V lost 2 bases and J lost 0; bases outside the gene matches: 8. From germline, CDR1 is MGHRA and CDR2 YSYEKL. The CDR3 runs to 19 residues. Here the CDR3 reads CASSQLGLAGSSSYNEQFF. The DNA for the CDR3 is TGCGCCAGCAGCCAATTAGGACTAGCGGGATCAAGCTCCTACAATGAGCAGTTCTTC.

A note on this clone: The junction and the germline gene differ at one end; a read error may be behind it. This chain joins TRBV29-1 and TRBJ1-1; 8 bases are shared with TRBD1. Germline lookup yields CDR1 SQVTM and CDR2 ANQGSEA. The CDR3 extends over 11 amino acids. This chain's CDR3 is CSVEDRQGTVF. In DNA form, the CDR3 reads TGCAGCGTTGAAGATCGACAGGGGACGGTATTT.

This clone was seen just once. Germline and junction disagree at one end, which may indicate a read error. This sample also contains other DNA sequences that code for the same CDR3. This chain uses TRBV6-5 with TRBJ1-1; no clear D. The CDR3 is 13 amino acids. Germline CDR1 MNHEY, CDR2 SVGAGI. This chain's CDR3 is CASSRRRNTEAFF. CDR3 coding DNA: TGTGCCAGCAGTCGCAGGCGAAACACTGAGGCTTTCTTT.

V usage is TRBV6-1 and J usage is TRBJ2-1; 7 bases agree with TRBD1. The CDR3 runs 14 residues. CDR1 and CDR2 from the germline V gene are MNHNS and SASEGT. J was trimmed by 3 bases and V by 10 bases; bases with no gene match: 9. For the CDR3, the DNA is TGTGCCACGTTGGACAGGACCCTCTACAATGAGCAGTTCTTC. Protein sequence: CATLDRTLYNEQFF.

The chain links TRBV6-5 to TRBJ2-6; tentative D call: TRBD2 (5 bases). V was pared by 5 bases and J by 4 bases, with 12 bases between. This CDR3 spans 15 amino acids. Germline CDR1 is MNHEY and CDR2 is SVGAGI. The chain's CDR3 is CASSLNSGGANVLTF. The CDR3 nucleotides read TGTGCCAGCAGTCTGAACAGCGGAGGGGCCAACGTCCTGACTTTC.

The gene calls are TRBV28 and TRBJ2-7, with TRBD2 as a possible D gene (6 bases). The CDR3 totals 14 residues. Germline V gives CDR1 MDHEN, CDR2 SYDVKM. The V end lost 3 bases, the J end lost 5 bases, and 14 bases lay between the germline ends. The CDR3 DNA reads as TGTGCCAGCAGTTTCCAGGAGGGGCGGAACGAGCAGTACTTC. It yields the protein CASSFQEGRNEQYF.

V and J are TRBV2 and TRBJ2-2; D may be TRBD1 (5 bases). V shed 10 bases and J shed 9 bases, with 12 bases lying between them. CDR1 and CDR2 from the germline V gene are SNHLY and FYNNEI. The CDR3 contains 11 residues. CDR3 protein: CATGRARELFF. CDR3 DNA: TGTGCCACAGGCAGGGCCCGGGAGCTGTTTTTT.